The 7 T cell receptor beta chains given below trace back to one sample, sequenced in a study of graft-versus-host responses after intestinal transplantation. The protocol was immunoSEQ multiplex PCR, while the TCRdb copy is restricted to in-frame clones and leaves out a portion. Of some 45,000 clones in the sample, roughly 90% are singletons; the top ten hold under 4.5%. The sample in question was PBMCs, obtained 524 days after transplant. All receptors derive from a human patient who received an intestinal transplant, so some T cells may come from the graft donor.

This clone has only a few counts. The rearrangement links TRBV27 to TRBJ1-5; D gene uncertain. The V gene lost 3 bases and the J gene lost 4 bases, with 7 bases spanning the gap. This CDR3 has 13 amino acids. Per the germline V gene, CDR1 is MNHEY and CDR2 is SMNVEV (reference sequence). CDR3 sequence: CASSFSWNQPQHF. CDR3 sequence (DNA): TGTGCCAGCAGTTTCAGTTGGAATCAGCCCCAGCATTTT.

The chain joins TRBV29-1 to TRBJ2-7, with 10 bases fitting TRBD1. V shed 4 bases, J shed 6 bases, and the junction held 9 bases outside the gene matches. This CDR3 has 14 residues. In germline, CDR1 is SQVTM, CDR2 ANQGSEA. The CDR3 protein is CSVGGGQGPFEQYF. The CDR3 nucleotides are TGCAGCGTTGGGGGGGGACAGGGGCCCTTCGAGCAGTACTTC.

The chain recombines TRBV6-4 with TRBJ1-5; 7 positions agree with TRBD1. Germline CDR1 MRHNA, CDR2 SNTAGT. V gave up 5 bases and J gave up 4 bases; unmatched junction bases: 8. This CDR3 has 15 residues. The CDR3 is CASSTEQGMNQPQHF. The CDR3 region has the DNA TGTGCCAGCAGTACAGAACAGGGGATGAATCAGCCCCAGCATTTT.

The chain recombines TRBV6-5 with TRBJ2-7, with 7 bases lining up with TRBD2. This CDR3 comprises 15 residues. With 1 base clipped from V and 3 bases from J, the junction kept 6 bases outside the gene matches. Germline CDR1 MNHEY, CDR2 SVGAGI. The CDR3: CASSYWVGDYYEQYF. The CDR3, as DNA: TGTGCCAGCAGTTACTGGGTAGGGGACTACTACGAGCAGTACTTC.

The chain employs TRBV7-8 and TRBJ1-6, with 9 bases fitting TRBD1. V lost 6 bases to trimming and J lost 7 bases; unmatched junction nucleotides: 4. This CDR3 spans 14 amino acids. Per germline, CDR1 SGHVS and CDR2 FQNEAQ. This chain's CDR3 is CASRGGQGNSPLHF. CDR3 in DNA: TGTGCCAGCAGGGGGGGACAGGGAAATTCACCCCTCCACTTT. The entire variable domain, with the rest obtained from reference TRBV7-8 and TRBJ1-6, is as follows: GAGVSQSPRYKVAKRGQDVALRCDPISGHVSLFWYQQALGQGPEFLTYFQNEAQLDKSGLPSDRFFAERPEGSVSTLKIQRTQQEDSAVYLCASRGGQGNSPLHFGNGTRLTVT.

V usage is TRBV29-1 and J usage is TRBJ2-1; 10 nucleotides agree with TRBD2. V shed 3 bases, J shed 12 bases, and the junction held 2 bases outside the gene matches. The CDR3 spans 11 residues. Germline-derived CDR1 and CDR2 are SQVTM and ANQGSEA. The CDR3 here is CSVELAGGQFF. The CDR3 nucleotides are TGCAGCGTTGAGTTAGCGGGAGGGCAGTTCTTC.

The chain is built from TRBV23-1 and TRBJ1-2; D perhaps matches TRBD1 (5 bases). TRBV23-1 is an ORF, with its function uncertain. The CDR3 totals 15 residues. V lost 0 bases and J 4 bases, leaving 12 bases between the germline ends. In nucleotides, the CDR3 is TGCGCCAGCAGTCAATCGATGATTAGGGGCTATGGCTACACCTTC. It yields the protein CASSQSMIRGYGYTF.